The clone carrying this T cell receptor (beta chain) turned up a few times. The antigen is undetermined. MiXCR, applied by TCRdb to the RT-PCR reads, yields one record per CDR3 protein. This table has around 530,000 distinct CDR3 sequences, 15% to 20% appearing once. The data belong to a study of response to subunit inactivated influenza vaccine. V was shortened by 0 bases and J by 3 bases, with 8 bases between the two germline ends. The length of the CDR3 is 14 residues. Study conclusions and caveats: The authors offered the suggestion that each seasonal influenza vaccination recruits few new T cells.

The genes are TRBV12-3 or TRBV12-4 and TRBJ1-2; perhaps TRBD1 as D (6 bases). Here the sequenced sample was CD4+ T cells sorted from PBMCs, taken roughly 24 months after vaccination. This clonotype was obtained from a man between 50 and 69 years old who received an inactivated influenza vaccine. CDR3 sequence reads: CASSLAGADYGYTF. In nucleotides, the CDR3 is TGTGCCAGCAGTTTAGCGGGGGCAGACTATGGCTACACCTTC.